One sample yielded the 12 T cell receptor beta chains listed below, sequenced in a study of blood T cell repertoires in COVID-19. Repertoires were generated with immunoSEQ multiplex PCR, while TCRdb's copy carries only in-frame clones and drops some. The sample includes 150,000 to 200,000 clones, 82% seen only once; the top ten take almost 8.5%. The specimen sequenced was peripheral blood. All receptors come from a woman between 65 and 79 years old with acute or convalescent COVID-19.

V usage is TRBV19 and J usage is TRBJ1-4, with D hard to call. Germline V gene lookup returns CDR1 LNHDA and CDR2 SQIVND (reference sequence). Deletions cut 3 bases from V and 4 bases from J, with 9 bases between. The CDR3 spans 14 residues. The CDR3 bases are TGTGCCAGTAGTATCTGGCAGGTTAATGAAAAACTGTTTTTT. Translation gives CASSIWQVNEKLFF.

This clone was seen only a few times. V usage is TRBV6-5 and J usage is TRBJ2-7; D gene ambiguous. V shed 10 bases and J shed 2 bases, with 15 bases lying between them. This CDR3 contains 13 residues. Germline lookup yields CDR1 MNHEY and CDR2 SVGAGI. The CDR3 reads CATWVAETYEQYF. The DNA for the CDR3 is TGTGCCACCTGGGTGGCGGAGACCTACGAGCAGTACTTC.

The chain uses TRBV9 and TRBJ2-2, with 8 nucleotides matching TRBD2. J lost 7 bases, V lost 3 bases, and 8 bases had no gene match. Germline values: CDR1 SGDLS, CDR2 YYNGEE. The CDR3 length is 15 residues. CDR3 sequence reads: CASSDSGGSIGELFF. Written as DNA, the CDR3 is TGTGCCAGCAGCGACAGCGGGGGATCGATCGGGGAGCTGTTTTTT.

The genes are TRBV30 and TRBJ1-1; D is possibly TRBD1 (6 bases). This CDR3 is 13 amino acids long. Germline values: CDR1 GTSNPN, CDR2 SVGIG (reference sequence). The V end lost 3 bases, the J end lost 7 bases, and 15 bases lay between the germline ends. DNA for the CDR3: TGTGCCTGGAGCGGACAGAATTCGGGTGAAGCTTTCTTT. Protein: CAWSGQNSGEAFF.

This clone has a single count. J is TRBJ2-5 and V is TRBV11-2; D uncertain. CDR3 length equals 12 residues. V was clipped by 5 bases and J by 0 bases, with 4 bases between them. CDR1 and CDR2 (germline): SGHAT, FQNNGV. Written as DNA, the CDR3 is TGTGCCAGCAGCCCGTACCAAGAGACCCAGTACTTC. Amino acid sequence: CASSPYQETQYF.

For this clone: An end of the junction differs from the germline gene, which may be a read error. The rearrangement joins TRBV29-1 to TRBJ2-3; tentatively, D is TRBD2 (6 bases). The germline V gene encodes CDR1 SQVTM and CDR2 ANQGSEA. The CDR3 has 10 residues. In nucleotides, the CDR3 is TGCAGCGTTGATTCGGGACTGCCGCATTTT. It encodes CSVDSGLPHF.

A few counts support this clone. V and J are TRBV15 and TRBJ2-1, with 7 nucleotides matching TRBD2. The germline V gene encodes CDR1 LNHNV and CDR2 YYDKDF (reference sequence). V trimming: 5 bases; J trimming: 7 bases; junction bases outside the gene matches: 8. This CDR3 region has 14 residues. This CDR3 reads CATSGMTSRNEQFF. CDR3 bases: TGTGCCACCAGCGGTATGACTAGCCGGAATGAGCAGTTCTTC.

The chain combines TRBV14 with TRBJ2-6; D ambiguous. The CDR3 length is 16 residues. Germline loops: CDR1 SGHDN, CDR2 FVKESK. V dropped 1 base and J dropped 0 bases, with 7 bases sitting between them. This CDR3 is CASSQGRLSGANVLTF. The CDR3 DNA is TGTGCCAGCAGCCAAGGGAGACTCTCTGGGGCCAACGTCCTGACTTTC.

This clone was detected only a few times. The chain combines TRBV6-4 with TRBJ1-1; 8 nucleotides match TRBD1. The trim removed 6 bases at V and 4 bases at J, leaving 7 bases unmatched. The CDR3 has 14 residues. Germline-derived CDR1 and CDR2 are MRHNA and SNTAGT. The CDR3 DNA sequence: TGTGCCAGCAGGATAGACAGGGGTGGCACTGAAGCTTTCTTT. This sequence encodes CASRIDRGGTEAFF.

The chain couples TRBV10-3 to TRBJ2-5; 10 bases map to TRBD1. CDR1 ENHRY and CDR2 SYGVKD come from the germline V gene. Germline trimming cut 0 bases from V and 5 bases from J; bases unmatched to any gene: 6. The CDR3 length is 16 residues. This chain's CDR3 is CAISESLTGGDETQYF. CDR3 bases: TGTGCCATCAGTGAGTCTCTGACAGGGGGCGACGAGACCCAGTACTTC.

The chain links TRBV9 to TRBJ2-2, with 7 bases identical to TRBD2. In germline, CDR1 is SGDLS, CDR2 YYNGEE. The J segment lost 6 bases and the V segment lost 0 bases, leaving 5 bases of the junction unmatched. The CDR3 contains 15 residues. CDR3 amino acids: CASSVELAGPGELFF. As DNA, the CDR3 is TGTGCCAGCAGCGTAGAGTTAGCGGGCCCCGGGGAGCTGTTTTTT.

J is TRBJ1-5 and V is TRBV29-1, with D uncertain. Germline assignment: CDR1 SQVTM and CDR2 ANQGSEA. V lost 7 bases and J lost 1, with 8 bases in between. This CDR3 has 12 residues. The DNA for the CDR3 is TGCAGCGCCGGAGCCAGCAATCAGCCCCAGCATTTT. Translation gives CSAGASNQPQHF. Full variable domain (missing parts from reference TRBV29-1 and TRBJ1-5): SAVISQKPSRDICQRGTSLTIQCQVDSQVTMMFWYRQQPGQSLTLIATANQGSEATYESGFVIDKFPISRPNLTFSTLTVSNMSPEDSSIYLCSAGASNQPQHFGDGTRLSIL.